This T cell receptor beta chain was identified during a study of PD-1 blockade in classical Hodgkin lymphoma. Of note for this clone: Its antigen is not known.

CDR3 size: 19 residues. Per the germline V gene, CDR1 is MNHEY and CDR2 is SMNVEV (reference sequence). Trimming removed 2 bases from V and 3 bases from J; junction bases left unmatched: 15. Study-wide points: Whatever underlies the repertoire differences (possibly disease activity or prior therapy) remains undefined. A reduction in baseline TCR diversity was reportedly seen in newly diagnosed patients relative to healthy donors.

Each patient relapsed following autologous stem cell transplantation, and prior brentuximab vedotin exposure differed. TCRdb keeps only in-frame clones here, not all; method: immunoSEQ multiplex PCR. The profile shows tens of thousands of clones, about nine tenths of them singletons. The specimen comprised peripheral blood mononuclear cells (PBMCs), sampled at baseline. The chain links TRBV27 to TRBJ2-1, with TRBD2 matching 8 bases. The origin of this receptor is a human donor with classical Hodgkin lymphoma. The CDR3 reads CASSLVAMRDAGGYNEQFF. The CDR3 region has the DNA TGTGCCAGCAGTTTAGTGGCGATGCGGGACGCGGGAGGCTACAATGAGCAGTTCTTC.